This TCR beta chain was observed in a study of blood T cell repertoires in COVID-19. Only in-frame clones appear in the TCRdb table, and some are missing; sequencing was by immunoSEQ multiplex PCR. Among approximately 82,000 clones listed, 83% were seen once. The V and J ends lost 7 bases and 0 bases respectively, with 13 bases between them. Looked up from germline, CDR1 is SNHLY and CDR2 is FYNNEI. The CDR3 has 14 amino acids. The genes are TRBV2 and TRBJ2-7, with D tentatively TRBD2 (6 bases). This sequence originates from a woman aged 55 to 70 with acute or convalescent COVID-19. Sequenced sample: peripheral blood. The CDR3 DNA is TGTGCCAGCACCGGGACTTTCAGCTCCTACGAGCAGTACTTC. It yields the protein CASTGTFSSYEQYF.